This T cell receptor (beta chain) derives from a study of radiotherapy plus CTLA-4 blockade in lung cancer. As for the study in general: About a sixth of enrolled patients responded objectively, and roughly 30% had disease control. Notes on the study in general: How blood T cell clones changed early, along with interferon-beta, reportedly forecast response best. Some TCR clones had been derived from tumors. These clones expanded in peripheral blood after radiotherapy plus ipilimumab.

The V and J ends lost 3 bases and 2 bases respectively, with 10 bases between them. CDR3 length equals 14 residues. In germline, CDR1 is LNHDA, CDR2 SQIVND (reference sequence). Comment on this clone: Antigen unknown.

The protocol was immunoSEQ multiplex PCR, while the TCRdb copy is restricted to in-frame clones and leaves out a portion. The sample has 30,000 or so clones; 60% to 80% are singletons. This chain links TRBV19 with TRBJ1-2; D remains ambiguous. The input for sequencing was peripheral blood, taken from a patient treated with radiotherapy plus ipilimumab. The sequence derives from a human donor with non-small cell lung cancer whose response to radiotherapy plus ipilimumab could not be evaluated. CDR3: CASSIGSSNYGYTF. CDR3 in DNA: TGTGCCAGTAGTATTGGTTCGAGCAACTATGGCTACACCTTC.